The 15 T cell receptor beta chains below come from one sample, sequenced in a study of T-cell memory formation after mild COVID-19. From the 5' RACE reads, TCRdb called clonotypes with MiXCR, one entry per CDR3 protein. This sample has roughly 190,000 distinct CDR3 sequences; around 25% occur once, and the top ten carry 11%. What was sequenced was PBMCs or a T cell subset sorted from them (not recorded which). These TCRs come from an adult woman who had mild COVID-19 (a few samples of this study predate the infection). Cell type and time point are not known.

The chain couples TRBV4-1 to TRBJ1-1; D is uncertain. The CDR3 loop spans 15 amino acids. The V end was cut by 2 bases, the J end by 0 bases, with 10 bases between. CDR1 is MGHRA and CDR2 is YSYEKL in the germline V gene. CDR3 DNA sequence: TGCGCCAGCAGCCAAAACCCCACATTGAACACTGAAGCTTTCTTT. Its protein is CASSQNPTLNTEAFF.

The chain uses TRBV6-4 and TRBJ2-2; 8 bases match TRBD1. With V trimmed by 4 bases and J by 6 bases, 7 bases remained unmatched. CDR1 and CDR2 (germline): MRHNA, SNTAGT. The CDR3 consists of 15 residues. CDR3 protein: CASSGGTGSAGELFF. The DNA of the CDR3 is TGTGCCAGCAGTGGCGGGACAGGTTCGGCCGGGGAGCTGTTTTTT.

This rearrangement joins TRBV27 to TRBJ2-5; the D call may be TRBD1 or TRBD2 (7 bases each). Deletions cut 6 bases from V and 3 bases from J, with 20 bases between. From germline, CDR1 is MNHEY and CDR2 SMNVEV (reference sequence). This CDR3 is built from 16 residues. This CDR3 reads CASSTRGGGTKETQYF. CDR3 coding DNA: TGTGCCAGCAGCACTCGGGGAGGGGGCACCAAAGAGACCCAGTACTTC.

The gene calls are TRBV18 and TRBJ2-3, with D perhaps matching TRBD1 or TRBD2 (6 bases each). Germline values: CDR1 KGHSH, CDR2 LQKENI. The CDR3 spans 15 residues. The V and J ends lost 2 bases and 5 bases respectively, with 14 bases between them. The CDR3 sequence is CASSPVGGRRDTQYF. DNA for the CDR3: TGTGCCAGCTCACCAGTCGGGGGCAGGAGAGATACGCAGTATTTT.

The chain links TRBV4-1 to TRBJ2-7, with TRBD1 as a possible D gene (7 bases). Germline values: CDR1 MGHRA, CDR2 YSYEKL. The V end lost 5 bases, the J end lost 3 bases, and 23 bases lay between the germline ends. The CDR3 length is 17 residues. CDR3 DNA: TGCGCCAGCAGCTCCCGGGTGACAGGGAGGAACTTCTACGAGCAGTACTTC. It is translated as CASSSRVTGRNFYEQYF.

As for this clonotype: It may be a read error: a sequence one base away is much more abundant. This rearrangement joins TRBV14 to TRBJ2-7; D gene unclear. This CDR3 spans 11 amino acids. V lost 1 base, J lost 5 bases, and 3 bases lay in between. Looked up from germline, CDR1 is SGHDN and CDR2 is FVKESK. DNA for the CDR3: TGTGCCAGCAGCCAAGGAGACGAGCAGTACTTC. Translating it yields CASSQGDEQYF.

The chain carries TRBV7-6 and TRBJ2-2; the match to TRBD1 covers 9 bases. Germline loops: CDR1 SGHVS, CDR2 FNYEAQ. The J segment lost 5 bases and the V segment lost 5 bases, leaving 9 bases of the junction unmatched. CDR3 length: 16 residues. As DNA, the CDR3 is TGTGCCAGCAGCGCACAGGGGGCTCGAGGAACCGGGGAGCTGTTTTTT. Its translation: CASSAQGARGTGELFF. Full variable domain (remainder filled in from reference TRBV7-6 and TRBJ2-2): GAGVSQSPRYKVTKRGQDVALRCDPISGHVSLYWYRQALGQGPEFLTYFNYEAQQDKSGLPNDRFSAERPEGSISTLTIQRTEQRDSAMYRCASSAQGARGTGELFFGEGSRLTVL.

There are a few counts of this clonotype. V usage is TRBV7-3 and J usage is TRBJ1-1; TRBD1 might be the D (5 bases). Germline V gene data show CDR1 as SGHTA and CDR2 as FQGTGA. Trimming pared 6 bases from V and 4 bases from J, leaving 15 bases between. The length of the CDR3 is 14 residues. This CDR3 is CASSQVGGGTEAFF. The CDR3 bases are TGTGCCAGCAGTCAAGTCGGGGGGGGCACTGAAGCTTTCTTT.

The V gene is TRBV5-1, the J gene TRBJ2-1; 9 bases map to TRBD1. Germline CDR1 and CDR2: SGHRS and YFSETQ. The CDR3 length is 14 residues. J was trimmed by 9 bases and V by 4 bases; bases with no gene match: 8. The CDR3 is CASSQGQGKGEQFF. Here the CDR3 DNA reads TGCGCCAGCAGCCAGGGACAGGGAAAGGGTGAGCAGTTCTTC.

J is TRBJ2-5 and V is TRBV5-1; 7 positions match TRBD2. With 6 bases clipped from V and 1 base from J, the junction kept 9 bases outside the gene matches. The CDR3 runs to 15 residues. From germline, CDR1 is SGHRS and CDR2 YFSETQ. In nucleotides, the CDR3 is TGCGCCAGCACTTCAATCAGCGGGACCCAAGAGACCCAGTACTTC. Residues: CASTSISGTQETQYF.

This chain links TRBV24-1 with TRBJ2-1; 10 bases align to TRBD1. Germline lookup yields CDR1 KGHDR and CDR2 SFDVKD. J lost 5 bases, V lost 1 base, and 4 bases had no gene match. The CDR3 covers 16 residues. As DNA, the CDR3 is TGTGCCACCAGTGATTTTGGGACAGGGGAGGACAATGAGCAGTTCTTC. Translated: CATSDFGTGEDNEQFF.

The genes are TRBV5-1 and TRBJ1-2, with D possibly TRBD1 on 5 matching bases. The CDR3 consists of 13 residues. Trimming cost V 2 bases and J 5 bases, with 10 bases left between them. CDR1 is SGHRS, CDR2 YFSETQ, per germline. The CDR3 bases are TGCGCCAGCAGCTTAAGCCAGGGATATGGCTACACCTTC. As protein: CASSLSQGYGYTF.

The chain joins TRBV7-9 to TRBJ2-7; TRBD1 is a possible D gene (5 bases). Germline loops: CDR1 SEHNR, CDR2 FQNEAQ (reference sequence). V gave up 4 bases and J gave up 3 bases, with 13 bases separating them. The CDR3 is 14 residues long. For the CDR3, the DNA is TGTGCCAGCAGCTCCCGACAGAAAAGCTACGAGCAGTACTTC. Protein: CASSSRQKSYEQYF.

This clonotype appeared a few times. V and J are TRBV10-3 and TRBJ1-1; 9 bases align to TRBD1. This CDR3 spans 16 amino acids. With V trimmed by 2 bases and J by 4 bases, 8 bases remained unmatched. Germline CDR1 and CDR2: ENHRY and SYGVKD. The CDR3 reads CAISETLTGGFTEAFF. CDR3 coding DNA: TGTGCCATCAGTGAGACGTTGACAGGGGGATTCACTGAAGCTTTCTTT.

This clonotype was detected a few times. This sequence joins TRBV20-1 and TRBJ2-7; possible D gene TRBD2, 6 bases. V dropped 6 bases and J dropped 4 bases, with 16 bases sitting between them. Germline V gene lookup returns CDR1 DFQATT and CDR2 SNEGSKA (reference sequence). CDR3 length equals 13 residues. Here the CDR3 reads CSAFTGDRYEQYF. Written as DNA, the CDR3 is TGCAGTGCCTTTACGGGGGATCGGTACGAGCAGTACTTC.